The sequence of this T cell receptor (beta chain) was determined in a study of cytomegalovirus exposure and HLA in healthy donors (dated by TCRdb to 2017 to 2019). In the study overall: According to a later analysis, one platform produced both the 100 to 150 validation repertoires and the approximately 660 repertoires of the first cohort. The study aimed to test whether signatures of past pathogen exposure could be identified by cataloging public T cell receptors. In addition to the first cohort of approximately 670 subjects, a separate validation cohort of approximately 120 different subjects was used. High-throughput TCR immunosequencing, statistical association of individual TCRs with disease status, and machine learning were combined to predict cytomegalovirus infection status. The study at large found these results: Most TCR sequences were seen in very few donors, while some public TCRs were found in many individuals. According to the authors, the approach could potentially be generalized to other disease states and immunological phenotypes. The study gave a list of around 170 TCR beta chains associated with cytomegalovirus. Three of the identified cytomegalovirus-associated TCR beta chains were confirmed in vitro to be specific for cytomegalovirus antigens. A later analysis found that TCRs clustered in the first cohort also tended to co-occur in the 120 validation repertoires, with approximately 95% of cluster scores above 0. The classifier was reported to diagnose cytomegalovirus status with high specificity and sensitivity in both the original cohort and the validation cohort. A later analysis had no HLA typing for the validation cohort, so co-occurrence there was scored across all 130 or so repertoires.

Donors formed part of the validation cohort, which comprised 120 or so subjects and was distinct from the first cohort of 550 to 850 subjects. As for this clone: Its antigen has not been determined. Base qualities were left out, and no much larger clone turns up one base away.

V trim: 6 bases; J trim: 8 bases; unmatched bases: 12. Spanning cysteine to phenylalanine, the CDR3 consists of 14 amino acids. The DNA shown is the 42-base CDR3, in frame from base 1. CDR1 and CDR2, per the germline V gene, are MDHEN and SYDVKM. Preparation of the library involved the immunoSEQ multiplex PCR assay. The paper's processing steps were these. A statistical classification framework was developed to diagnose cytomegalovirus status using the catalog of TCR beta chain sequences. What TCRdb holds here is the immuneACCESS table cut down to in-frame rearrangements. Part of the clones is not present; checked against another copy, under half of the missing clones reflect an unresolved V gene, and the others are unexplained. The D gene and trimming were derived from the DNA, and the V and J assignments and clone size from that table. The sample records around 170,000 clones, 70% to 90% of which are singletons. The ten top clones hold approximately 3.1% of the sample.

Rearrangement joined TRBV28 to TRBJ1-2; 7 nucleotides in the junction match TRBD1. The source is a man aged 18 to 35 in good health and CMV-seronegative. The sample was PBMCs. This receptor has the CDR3 CASSPLPGTDGYTF. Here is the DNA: TGTGCCAGCAGCCCCCTCCCGGGGACAGACGGCTACACCTTC.